Ten or more counts support the clone carrying this T cell receptor (beta chain). Its antigen is as yet unknown. These data originate in a study of T cells in Graves' hyperthyroidism and ophthalmopathy. Broader study findings: Most clonotypes that expanded in the thyroid above 0.001 also showed up in blood. It was a median approximately 6.9 months before onset that the model predicted ophthalmopathy.

The CDR3 is 13 amino acids. Trimming pared 3 bases from V and 0 bases from J, leaving 9 bases between. CDR1 DFQATT and CDR2 SNEGSKA come from the germline V gene (reference sequence). Using RNA transcripts as the source, TCR beta CDR3 regions were amplified. During a first-round RT-PCR of the TCR CDR3, the HTBI primer set was used. In TCRdb, the multiplex PCR reads were re-called with MiXCR into one record per CDR3 protein. The data show about 620,000 distinct CDR3 sequences, 16% seen once. The V and J genes are TRBV20-1 and TRBJ2-7; unclear D gene. Sequenced sample: blood. This receptor was obtained from a woman in her 30s with Graves' hyperthyroidism. CDR3 amino acids: CSASASNSYEQYF. CDR3 DNA: TGCAGTGCTAGTGCTTCTAACTCCTACGAGCAGTACTTC.